The source of this T cell receptor beta chain is a study of blood T cells in healthy people across ages. Deletions cut 6 bases from V and 2 bases from J, with 25 bases between. The CDR3 length is 19 residues. Together with a sample-barcoded 5' primer, a J-beta primer mix was included in a second PCR lasting about 7 to 12 cycles. TCRdb independently ran MiXCR on the 5' RACE reads; one entry per CDR3 protein. Of 800,000 to 950,000 distinct CDR3 sequences in the sample, almost 30% were seen once. The data also belong to a second study, concerning T cells of mothers and their children.

Sequencing used blood. The chain has TRBV12-3 or TRBV12-4 and TRBJ2-2; D is possibly TRBD1 (5 bases). This clonotype was sampled from a woman in her thirties or forties in good health. CDR3: CASRHPQAPSGRNTGELFF. DNA of the CDR3: TGTGCCAGCAGGCATCCCCAGGCTCCCTCAGGGCGAAACACCGGGGAGCTGTTTTTT.